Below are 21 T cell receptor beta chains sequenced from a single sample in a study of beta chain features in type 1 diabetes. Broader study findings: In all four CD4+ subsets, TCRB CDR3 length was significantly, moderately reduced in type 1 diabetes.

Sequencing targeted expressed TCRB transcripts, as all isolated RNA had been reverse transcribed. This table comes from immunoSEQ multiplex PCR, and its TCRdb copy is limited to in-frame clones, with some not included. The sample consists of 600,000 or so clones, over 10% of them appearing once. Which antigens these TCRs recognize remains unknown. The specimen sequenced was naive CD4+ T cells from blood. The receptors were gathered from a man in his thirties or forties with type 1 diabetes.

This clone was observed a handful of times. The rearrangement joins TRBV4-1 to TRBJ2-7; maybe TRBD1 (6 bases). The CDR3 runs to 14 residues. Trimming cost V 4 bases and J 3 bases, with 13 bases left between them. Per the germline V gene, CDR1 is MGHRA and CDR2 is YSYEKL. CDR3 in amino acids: CASSLQGLDYEQYF. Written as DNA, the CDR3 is TGCGCCAGCAGCCTACAGGGTTTGGACTACGAGCAGTACTTC.

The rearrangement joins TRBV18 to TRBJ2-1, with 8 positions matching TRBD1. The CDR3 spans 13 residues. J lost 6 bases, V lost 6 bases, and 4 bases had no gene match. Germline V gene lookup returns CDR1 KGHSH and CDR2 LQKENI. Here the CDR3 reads CASSPDRVNEQFF. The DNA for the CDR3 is TGTGCCAGCTCTCCGGACAGGGTCAATGAGCAGTTCTTC. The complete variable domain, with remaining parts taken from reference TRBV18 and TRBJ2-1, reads NAGVMQNPRHLVRRRGQEARLRCSPMKGHSHVYWYRQLPEEGLKFMVYLQKENIIDESGMPKERFSAEFPKEGPSILRIQQVVRGDSAAYFCASSPDRVNEQFFGPGTRLTVL.

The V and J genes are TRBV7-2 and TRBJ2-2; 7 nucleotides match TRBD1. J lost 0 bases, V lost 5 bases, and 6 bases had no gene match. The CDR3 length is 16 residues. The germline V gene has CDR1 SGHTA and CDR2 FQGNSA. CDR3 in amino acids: CASSPPGTANTGELFF. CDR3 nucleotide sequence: TGTGCCAGCAGCCCGCCGGGGACAGCGAACACCGGGGAGCTGTTTTTT. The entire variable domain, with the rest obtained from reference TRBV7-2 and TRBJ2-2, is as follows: GAGVSQSPSNKVTEKGKDVELRCDPISGHTALYWYRQSLGQGLEFLIYFQGNSAPDKSGLPSDRFSAERTGGSVSTLTIQRTQQEDSAVYLCASSPPGTANTGELFFGEGSRLTVL.

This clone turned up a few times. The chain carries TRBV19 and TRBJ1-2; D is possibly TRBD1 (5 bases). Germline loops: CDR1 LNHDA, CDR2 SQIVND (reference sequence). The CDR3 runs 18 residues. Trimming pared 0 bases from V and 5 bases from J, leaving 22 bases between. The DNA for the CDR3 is TGTGCCAGTAGTATAGATGACGGGACCACCCATATCGGGTATGGCTACACCTTC. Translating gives CASSIDDGTTHIGYGYTF.

CDR3 nucleotide sequence: TGTGCCAGCACGGGACTGAATAGCAATCAGCCCCAGCATTTT. Encoded protein: CASTGLNSNQPQHF. The chain couples TRBV2 to TRBJ1-5; tentative D call: TRBD1 (5 bases). CDR1 SNHLY and CDR2 FYNNEI come from the germline V gene. V gave up 7 bases and J gave up 0 bases, with 10 bases separating them. There are 14 residues in the CDR3.

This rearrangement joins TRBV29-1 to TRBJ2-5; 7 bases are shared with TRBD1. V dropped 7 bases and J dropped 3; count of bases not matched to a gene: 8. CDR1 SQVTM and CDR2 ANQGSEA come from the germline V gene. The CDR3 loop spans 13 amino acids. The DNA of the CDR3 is TGCAGCGGCAACAGGGGCGCCGAAGAGACCCAGTACTTC. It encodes CSGNRGAEETQYF.

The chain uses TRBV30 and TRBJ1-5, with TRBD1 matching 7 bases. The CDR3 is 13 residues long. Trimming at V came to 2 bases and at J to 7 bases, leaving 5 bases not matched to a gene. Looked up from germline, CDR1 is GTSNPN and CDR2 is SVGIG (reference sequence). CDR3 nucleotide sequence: TGTGCCTGGAGTCCAGGACAGGAACAGCCCCAGCATTTT. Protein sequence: CAWSPGQEQPQHF.

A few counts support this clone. This CDR3 reads CSAKQTETQYF. CDR3 nucleotide sequence: TGCAGTGCTAAGCAAACGGAGACCCAGTACTTC. J is TRBJ2-5 and V is TRBV20-1; no clear D. Germline V gene sequence: CDR1 DFQATT, CDR2 SNEGSKA (reference sequence). The CDR3 runs to 11 residues. V lost 4 bases and J lost 5, with 8 bases in between.

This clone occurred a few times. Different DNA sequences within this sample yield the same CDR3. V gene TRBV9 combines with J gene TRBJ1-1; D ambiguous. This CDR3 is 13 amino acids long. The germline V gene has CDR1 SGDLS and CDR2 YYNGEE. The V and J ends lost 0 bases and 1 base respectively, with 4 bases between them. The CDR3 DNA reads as TGTGCCAGCAGCGTAGCTAGGAACACTGAAGCTTTCTTT. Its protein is CASSVARNTEAFF.

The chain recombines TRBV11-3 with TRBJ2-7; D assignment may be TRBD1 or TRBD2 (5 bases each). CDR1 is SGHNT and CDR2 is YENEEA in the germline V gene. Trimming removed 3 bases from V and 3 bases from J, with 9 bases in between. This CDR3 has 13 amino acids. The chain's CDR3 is CASSFGALYEQYF. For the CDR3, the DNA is TGTGCCAGCAGCTTCGGGGCCCTCTACGAGCAGTACTTC.

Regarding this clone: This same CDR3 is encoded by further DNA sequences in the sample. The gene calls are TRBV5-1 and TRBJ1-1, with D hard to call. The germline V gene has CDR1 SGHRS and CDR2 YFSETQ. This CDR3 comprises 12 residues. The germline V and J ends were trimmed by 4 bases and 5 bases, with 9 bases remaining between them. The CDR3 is CASSLEGTEAFF. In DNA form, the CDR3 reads TGCGCCAGCAGCCTTGAAGGGACTGAAGCTTTCTTT.

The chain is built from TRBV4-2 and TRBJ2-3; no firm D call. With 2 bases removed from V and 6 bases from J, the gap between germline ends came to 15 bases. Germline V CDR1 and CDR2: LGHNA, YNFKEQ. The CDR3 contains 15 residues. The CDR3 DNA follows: TGTGCCAGCAGCCAAAACCTAGTCTATGGCGATACGCAGTATTTT. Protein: CASSQNLVYGDTQYF.

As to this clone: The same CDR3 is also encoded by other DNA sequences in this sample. The CDR3 region is CASSVGGSQPQHF. The CDR3 nucleotides read TGTGCCAGCAGCGTGGGGGGTAGCCAGCCCCAGCATTTT. This chain connects TRBV9 to TRBJ1-5; a possible D gene is TRBD1 (5 bases). CDR1 and CDR2 (germline): SGDLS, YYNGEE. The V end lost 2 bases, the J end lost 7 bases, and 10 bases lay between the germline ends. The CDR3 loop spans 13 amino acids.

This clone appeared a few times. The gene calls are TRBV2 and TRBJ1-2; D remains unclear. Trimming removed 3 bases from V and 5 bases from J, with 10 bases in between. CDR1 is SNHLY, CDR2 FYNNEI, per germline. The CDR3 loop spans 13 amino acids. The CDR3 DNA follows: TGTGCCAGCAGTGACTATACCCTTTATGGCTACACCTTC. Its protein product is CASSDYTLYGYTF.

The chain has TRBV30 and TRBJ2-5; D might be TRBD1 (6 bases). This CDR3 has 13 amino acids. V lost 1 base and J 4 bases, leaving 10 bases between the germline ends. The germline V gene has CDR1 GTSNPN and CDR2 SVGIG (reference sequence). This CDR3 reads CAWSGTGSETQYF. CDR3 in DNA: TGTGCCTGGAGTGGTACAGGGTCAGAGACCCAGTACTTC.

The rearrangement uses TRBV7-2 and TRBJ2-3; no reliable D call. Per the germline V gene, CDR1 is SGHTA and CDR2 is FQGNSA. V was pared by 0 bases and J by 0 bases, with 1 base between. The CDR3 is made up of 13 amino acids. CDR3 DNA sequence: TGTGCCAGCAGCTTAGCTAGCACAGATACGCAGTATTTT. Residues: CASSLASTDTQYF.

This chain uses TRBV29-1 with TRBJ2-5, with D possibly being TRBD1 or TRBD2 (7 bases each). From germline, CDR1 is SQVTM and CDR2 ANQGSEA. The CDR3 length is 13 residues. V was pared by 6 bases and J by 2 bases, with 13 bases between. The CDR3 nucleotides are TGCAGCGTACTCAGGGGGGGGCAAGAGACCCAGTACTTC. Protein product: CSVLRGGQETQYF.

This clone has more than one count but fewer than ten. In DNA form, the CDR3 reads TGTGCCAGCAGCCTAGCGGCCAACTCAAGGGGTGAGCAGTTCTTC. Its translation is CASSLAANSRGEQFF. The chain uses TRBV7-3 and TRBJ2-1, with 7 nucleotides matching TRBD2. Germline V CDR1 and CDR2: SGHTA, FQGTGA. V shed 5 bases, J shed 9 bases, and the junction held 13 bases outside the gene matches. The CDR3 has 15 residues. The entire variable domain, with the rest obtained from reference TRBV7-3 and TRBJ2-1, is as follows: GAGVSQTPSNKVTEKGKYVELRCDPISGHTALYWYRQSLGQGPEFLIYFQGTGAADDSGLPNDRFFAVRPEGSVSTLKIQRTERGDSAVYLCASSLAANSRGEQFFGPGTRLTVL.

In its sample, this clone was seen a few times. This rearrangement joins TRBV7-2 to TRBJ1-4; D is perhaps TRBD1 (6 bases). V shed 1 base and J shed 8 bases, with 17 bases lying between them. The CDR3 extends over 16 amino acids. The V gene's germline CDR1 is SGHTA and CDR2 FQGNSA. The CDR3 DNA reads TGTGCCAGCAGCTTAGGGGTCCCGGGGGCCGGGGAAAAACTGTTTTTT. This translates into CASSLGVPGAGEKLFF. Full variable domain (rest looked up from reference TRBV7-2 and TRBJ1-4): GAGVSQSPSNKVTEKGKDVELRCDPISGHTALYWYRQSLGQGLEFLIYFQGNSAPDKSGLPSDRFSAERTGGSVSTLTIQRTQQEDSAVYLCASSLGVPGAGEKLFFGSGTQLSVL.

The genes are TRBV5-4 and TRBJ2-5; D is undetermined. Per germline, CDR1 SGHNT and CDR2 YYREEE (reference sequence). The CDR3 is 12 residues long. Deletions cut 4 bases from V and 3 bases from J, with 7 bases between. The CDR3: CASSLTKETQYF. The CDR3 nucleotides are TGTGCCAGCAGCCTGACAAAAGAGACCCAGTACTTC.

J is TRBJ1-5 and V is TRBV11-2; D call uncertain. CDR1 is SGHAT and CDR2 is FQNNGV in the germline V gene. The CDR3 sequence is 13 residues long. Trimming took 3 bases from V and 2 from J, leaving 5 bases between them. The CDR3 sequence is CASSFAGNQPQHF. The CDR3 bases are TGTGCCAGCAGCTTCGCAGGCAATCAGCCCCAGCATTTT.